The next 18 T cell receptor beta chains were all read from a single sample in a study of T-cell reconstitution after alpha-beta-depleted transplantation in children. For TCRbeta, the library was prepared with unique molecular identifiers. Each CDR3 protein gets one entry after TCRdb re-called the PCR reads with MiXCR. This sample has about 610,000 distinct CDR3 sequences, with about 10% found just once. The starting material was PBMCs from the stem cell graft donor, obtained from the stem cell graft. Source of these receptors: a human donor who donated a stem cell graft to a child with acute myeloid leukemia.

Only a few counts were recorded for this clonotype. This chain joins TRBV25-1 and TRBJ2-7; D is possibly TRBD1 or TRBD2 (6 bases each). Germline CDR1 reads MGHDK; CDR2 reads SYGVNS. V was shortened by 6 bases and J by 6 bases, with 18 bases between the two germline ends. CDR3 length: 14 residues. The CDR3 loop is CASREGVPASEQYF. DNA of the CDR3: TGTGCCAGCAGGGAGGGGGTCCCTGCTAGCGAGCAGTACTTC.

This clonotype was recorded many times. The chain couples TRBV9 to TRBJ1-4; 8 nucleotides line up with TRBD1. The CDR3 extends over 14 amino acids. V was pared by 2 bases and J by 5 bases, with 2 bases of the junction left unmatched. Germline V CDR1 and CDR2: SGDLS, YYNGEE. The CDR3 here is CASSVGDRNEKLFF. Written as DNA, the CDR3 is TGTGCCAGCAGCGTGGGGGACAGGAATGAAAAACTGTTTTTT.

The chain joins TRBV7-2 to TRBJ1-3; D not resolved. V was pared by 8 bases and J by 0 bases, with 17 bases between. Germline V gene sequence: CDR1 SGHTA, CDR2 FQGNSA. This CDR3 is 16 amino acids long. The CDR3 protein is CASGKGPPGSGNTIYF. For the CDR3, the DNA is TGTGCCAGCGGCAAAGGCCCTCCCGGCTCTGGAAACACCATATATTTT.

This clonotype was found a few times. The chain employs TRBV7-8 and TRBJ2-5; D call uncertain. This CDR3 has 12 amino acids. Germline CDR1 SGHVS, CDR2 FQNEAQ. Trimming pared 8 bases from V and 4 bases from J, leaving 11 bases between. CDR3 sequence reads: CASGVIPETQYF. The CDR3 DNA reads TGTGCCAGCGGGGTCATCCCAGAGACCCAGTACTTC.

J is TRBJ2-1 and V is TRBV27, with TRBD2 identical over 7 bases. The trim removed 5 bases at V and 7 bases at J, leaving 14 bases unmatched. The V gene's germline CDR1 is MNHEY and CDR2 SMNVEV (reference sequence). The length of the CDR3 is 16 residues. As DNA, the CDR3 is TGTGCCAGCAGTCTTATTGGGGGGGGTGGGACTAATGAGCAGTTCTTC. Residues: CASSLIGGGGTNEQFF.

This clonotype turned up a few times. The chain combines TRBV4-3 with TRBJ2-7, with D possibly matching TRBD2 (5 bases). CDR1 and CDR2 from the germline V gene are LGHNA and YSLEER. Between the trimmed V and J ends, which lost 0 bases and 5 bases, there was a span of 8 bases. CDR3 size: 13 residues. This chain's CDR3 is CASSQERRNEQYF. The CDR3 nucleotides are TGCGCCAGCAGCCAAGAGAGGAGGAACGAGCAGTACTTC.

This chain uses TRBV24-1 with TRBJ2-5, with D maybe TRBD1 (6 bases). Per germline, CDR1 KGHDR and CDR2 SFDVKD. The length of the CDR3 is 15 residues. V lost 2 bases and J lost 7, with 16 bases in between. The CDR3: CATSDSATGVRTQYF. The CDR3 nucleotides read TGTGCCACCAGTGATTCCGCGACAGGCGTGAGGACCCAGTACTTC.

This clonotype showed up many times. V and J are TRBV29-1 and TRBJ2-7; D is unresolved. Trimming pared 2 bases from V and 6 bases from J, leaving 11 bases between. The CDR3 contains 12 residues. Germline lookup yields CDR1 SQVTM and CDR2 ANQGSEA. The CDR3 DNA reads as TGCAGCGTTGAAACCTCGGCGAGCGAGCAGTACTTC. It encodes CSVETSASEQYF.

J is TRBJ1-1 and V is TRBV7-2, with unresolved D. The CDR3 covers 15 residues. Trimming pared 5 bases from V and 8 bases from J, leaving 21 bases between. Germline V lookup: CDR1 SGHTA, CDR2 FQGNSA. CDR3 region: CASSHESVTSPEAFF. CDR3 in DNA: TGTGCCAGCAGCCATGAGTCAGTTACCTCGCCCGAAGCTTTCTTT.

The sample holds a few counts of this clonotype. Here the CDR3 DNA reads TGTGCCAGCAGTGCTAGCGGGATCCCCTACGAGCAGTACTTC. It is translated as CASSASGIPYEQYF. V usage is TRBV6-1 and J usage is TRBJ2-7; 9 nucleotides agree with TRBD2. CDR3 length equals 14 residues. V was clipped by 4 bases and J by 2 bases; unmatched bases: 3. From germline, CDR1 is MNHNS and CDR2 SASEGT.

The V and J genes are TRBV20-1 and TRBJ2-7; TRBD2 agrees at 12 bases. The CDR3 is 17 residues long. From germline, CDR1 is DFQATT and CDR2 SNEGSKA (reference sequence). V dropped 1 base and J dropped 2; count of bases not matched to a gene: 9. The CDR3 region has the DNA TGCAGTGCTAGAGGTCCGGGACTAGCGGGCCCCGCCTACGAGCAGTACTTC. Translated: CSARGPGLAGPAYEQYF.

In this sample, this clonotype turned up many times. The J gene is TRBJ2-1, the V gene TRBV29-1; the D gene is possibly TRBD2 (6 bases). V was shortened by 7 bases and J by 5 bases, with 18 bases between the two germline ends. The CDR3 has 14 residues. Germline assignment: CDR1 SQVTM and CDR2 ANQGSEA. The CDR3 spells CSGRGDPKDNEQFF. The CDR3 nucleotides read TGCAGCGGGAGGGGAGACCCGAAAGACAATGAGCAGTTCTTC.

This clonotype came up many times. The chain is built from TRBV29-1 and TRBJ2-5; unclear D gene. Germline values: CDR1 SQVTM, CDR2 ANQGSEA. The CDR3 totals 13 residues. V lost 5 bases and J lost 3, with 13 bases in between. The CDR3 loop is CSVLPRLEETQYF. DNA of the CDR3: TGCAGCGTTCTTCCCAGGTTGGAAGAGACCCAGTACTTC.

This clonotype showed up many times. CDR3 DNA: TGTGCCAGCAGCTTAACGACAGGGAATTCGGGGGAGCTGTTTTTT. The encoded protein is CASSLTTGNSGELFF. The chain joins TRBV7-3 to TRBJ2-2, with 7 bases that match TRBD1. CDR3 size: 15 residues. Trimming at V came to 0 bases and at J to 8 bases, leaving 6 bases not matched to a gene. Germline CDR1 SGHTA, CDR2 FQGTGA.

The sample holds a few counts of this clonotype. The chain links TRBV7-2 to TRBJ1-1; 9 nucleotides align to TRBD1. V was clipped by 8 bases and J by 5 bases; unmatched bases: 15. CDR1 is SGHTA and CDR2 is FQGNSA in the germline V gene. The CDR3 length is 16 residues. The CDR3 bases are TGTGCCAGCCTAGACAGGGGGTCGCGGGTTAGTACTGAAGCTTTCTTT. This translates into CASLDRGSRVSTEAFF.

This chain joins TRBV7-2 and TRBJ2-1; 13 nucleotides line up with TRBD2. CDR1 and CDR2 (germline): SGHTA, FQGNSA. The ends lost 4 bases at V and 5 bases at J; junction bases unmatched: 5. This CDR3 has 16 residues. The CDR3, as DNA: TGTGCCAGCAGCTCGTTGGGACTAGCGGGACACAATGAGCAGTTCTTC. Amino acids: CASSSLGLAGHNEQFF. Supplemented by reference TRBV7-2 and TRBJ2-1, the full variable domain reads GAGVSQSPSNKVTEKGKDVELRCDPISGHTALYWYRQSLGQGLEFLIYFQGNSAPDKSGLPSDRFSAERTGGSVSTLTIQRTQQEDSAVYLCASSSLGLAGHNEQFFGPGTRLTVL.

In its sample, this clonotype was seen a few times. V usage is TRBV20-1 and J usage is TRBJ1-1, with D tentatively TRBD1 (5 bases). This CDR3 region has 16 residues. Germline CDR1 is DFQATT and CDR2 is SNEGSKA (reference sequence). The V end lost 3 bases, the J end lost 5 bases, and 22 bases lay between the germline ends. CDR3 sequence (DNA): TGCAGTGCTAGCGAGCCCCTTATGTCAGGGATGACTGAAGCTTTCTTT. This encodes CSASEPLMSGMTEAFF.

The CDR3 region has the DNA TGTGCCAGCAGTCTAGCGGGAGGTATCCAGCAGTACTTC. Its translation is CASSLAGGIQQYF. This rearrangement joins TRBV6-2 or TRBV6-3 to TRBJ2-7; 11 bases line up with TRBD2. Germline CDR1 is MNHEY and CDR2 is SVGEGT. V was pared by 5 bases and J by 8 bases, with 5 bases of the junction left unmatched. The CDR3 contains 13 residues.